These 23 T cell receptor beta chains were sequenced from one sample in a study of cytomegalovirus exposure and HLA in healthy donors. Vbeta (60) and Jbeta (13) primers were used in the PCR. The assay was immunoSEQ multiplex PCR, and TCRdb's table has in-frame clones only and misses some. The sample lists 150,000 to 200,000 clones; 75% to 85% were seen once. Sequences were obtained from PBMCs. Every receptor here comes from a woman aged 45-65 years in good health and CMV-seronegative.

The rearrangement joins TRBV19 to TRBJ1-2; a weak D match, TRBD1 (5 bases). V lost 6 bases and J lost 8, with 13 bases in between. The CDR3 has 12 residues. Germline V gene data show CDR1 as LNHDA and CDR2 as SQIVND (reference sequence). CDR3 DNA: TGTGCCAGTAGCAATCTCAGGGTCGGCTACACCTTC. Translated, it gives CASSNLRVGYTF.

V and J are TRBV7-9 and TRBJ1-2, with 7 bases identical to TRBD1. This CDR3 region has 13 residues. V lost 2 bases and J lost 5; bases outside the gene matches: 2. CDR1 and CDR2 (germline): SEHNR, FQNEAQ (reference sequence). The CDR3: CASSLQQGYGYTF. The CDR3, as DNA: TGTGCCAGCAGCTTACAACAGGGGTATGGCTACACCTTC.

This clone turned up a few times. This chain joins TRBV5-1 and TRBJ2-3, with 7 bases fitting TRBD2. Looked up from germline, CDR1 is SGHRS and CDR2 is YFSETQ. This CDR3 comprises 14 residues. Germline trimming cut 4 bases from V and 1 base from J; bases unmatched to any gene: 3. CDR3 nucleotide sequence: TGCGCCAGCAGCCGTGCGGGGGGCACAGATACGCAGTATTTT. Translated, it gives CASSRAGGTDTQYF.

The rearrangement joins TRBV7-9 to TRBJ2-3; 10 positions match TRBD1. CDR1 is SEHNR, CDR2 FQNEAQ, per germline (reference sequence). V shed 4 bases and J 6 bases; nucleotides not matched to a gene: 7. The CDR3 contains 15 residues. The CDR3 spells CASSSGTGARDTQYF. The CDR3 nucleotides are TGTGCCAGCAGCTCGGGGACAGGGGCAAGGGATACGCAGTATTTT.

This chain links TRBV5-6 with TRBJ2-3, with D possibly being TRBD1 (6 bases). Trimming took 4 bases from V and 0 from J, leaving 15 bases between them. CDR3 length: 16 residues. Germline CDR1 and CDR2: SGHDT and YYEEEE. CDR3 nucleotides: TGTGCCAGCAGCGTCGGACAGTACGGTAGCACAGATACGCAGTATTTT. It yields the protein CASSVGQYGSTDTQYF.

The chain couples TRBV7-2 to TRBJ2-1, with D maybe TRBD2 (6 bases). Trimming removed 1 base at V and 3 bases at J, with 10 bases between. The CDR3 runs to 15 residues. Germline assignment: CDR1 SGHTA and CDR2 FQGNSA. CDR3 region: CASSLGGGLYNEQFF. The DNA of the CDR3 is TGTGCCAGCAGCTTAGGCGGAGGGCTCTACAATGAGCAGTTCTTC.

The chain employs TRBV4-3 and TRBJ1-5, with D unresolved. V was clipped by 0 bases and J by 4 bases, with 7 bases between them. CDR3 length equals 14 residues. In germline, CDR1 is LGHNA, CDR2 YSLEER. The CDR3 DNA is TGCGCCAGCAGCCAAGATGGAGCTAATCAGCCCCAGCATTTT. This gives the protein CASSQDGANQPQHF.

As DNA, the CDR3 is TGTGCCAGCAGCGGGAGGGCCCTGGAGCAGTTCTTC. Encoded protein: CASSGRALEQFF. The chain links TRBV2 to TRBJ2-1; TRBD2 matches 8 bases. Germline CDR1 SNHLY, CDR2 FYNNEI. V lost 6 bases and J lost 10; bases outside the gene matches: 5. CDR3 size: 12 residues.

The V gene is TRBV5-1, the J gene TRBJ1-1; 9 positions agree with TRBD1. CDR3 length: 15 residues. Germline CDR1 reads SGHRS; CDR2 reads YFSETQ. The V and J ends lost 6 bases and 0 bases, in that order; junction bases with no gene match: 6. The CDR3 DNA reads TGCGCCAGCACTGGAACAGGGGGCGTGAACACTGAAGCTTTCTTT. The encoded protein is CASTGTGGVNTEAFF.

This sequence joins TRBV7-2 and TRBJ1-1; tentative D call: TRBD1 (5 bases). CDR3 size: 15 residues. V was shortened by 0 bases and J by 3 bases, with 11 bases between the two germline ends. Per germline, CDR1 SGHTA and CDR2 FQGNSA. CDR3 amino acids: CASSLAQGVDTEAFF. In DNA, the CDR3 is TGTGCCAGCAGCTTAGCGCAGGGTGTTGACACTGAAGCTTTCTTT. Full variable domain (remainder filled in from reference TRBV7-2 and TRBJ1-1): GAGVSQSPSNKVTEKGKDVELRCDPISGHTALYWYRQSLGQGLEFLIYFQGNSAPDKSGLPSDRFSAERTGGSVSTLTIQRTQQEDSAVYLCASSLAQGVDTEAFFGQGTRLTVV.

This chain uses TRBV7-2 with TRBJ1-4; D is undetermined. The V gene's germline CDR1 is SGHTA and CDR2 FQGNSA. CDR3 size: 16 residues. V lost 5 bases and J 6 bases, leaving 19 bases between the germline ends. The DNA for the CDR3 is TGTGCCAGCAGCCGAACCGGAGGAGGGAGTCATGAAAAACTGTTTTTT. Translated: CASSRTGGGSHEKLFF.

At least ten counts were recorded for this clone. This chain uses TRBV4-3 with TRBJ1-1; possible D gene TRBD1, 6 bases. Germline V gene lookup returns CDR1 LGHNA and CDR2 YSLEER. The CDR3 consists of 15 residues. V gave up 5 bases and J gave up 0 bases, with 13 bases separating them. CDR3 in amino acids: CASSSGERLNTEAFF. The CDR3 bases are TGCGCCAGCAGCTCAGGGGAACGGCTGAACACTGAAGCTTTCTTT.

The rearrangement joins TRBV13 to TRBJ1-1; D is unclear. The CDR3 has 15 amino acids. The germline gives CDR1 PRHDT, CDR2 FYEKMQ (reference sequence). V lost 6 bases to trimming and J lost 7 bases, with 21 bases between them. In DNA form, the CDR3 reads TGTGCCAGCAGTCGTCCCACCCGGGGAAGTGGTGAAGCTTTCTTT. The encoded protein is CASSRPTRGSGEAFF.

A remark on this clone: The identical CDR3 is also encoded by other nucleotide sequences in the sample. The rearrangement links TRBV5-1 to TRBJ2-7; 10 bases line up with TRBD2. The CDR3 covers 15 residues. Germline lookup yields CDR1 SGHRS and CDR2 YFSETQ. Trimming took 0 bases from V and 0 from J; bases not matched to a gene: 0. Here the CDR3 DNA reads TGCGCCAGCAGCTTGGGGACTAGCGGCTCCTACGAGCAGTACTTC. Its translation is CASSLGTSGSYEQYF.

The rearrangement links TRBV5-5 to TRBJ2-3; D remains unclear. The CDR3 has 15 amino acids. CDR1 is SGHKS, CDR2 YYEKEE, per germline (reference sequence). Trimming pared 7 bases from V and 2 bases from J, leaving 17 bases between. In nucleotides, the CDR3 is TGTGCCAGCTCCCGAAACACCGGGTACACAGATACGCAGTATTTT. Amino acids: CASSRNTGYTDTQYF. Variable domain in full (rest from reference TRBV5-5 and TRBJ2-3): DAGVTQSPTHLIKTRGQQVTLRCSPISGHKSVSWYQQVLGQGPQFIFQYYEKEERGRGNFPDRFSARQFPNYSSELNVNALLLGDSALYLCASSRNTGYTDTQYFGPGTRLTVL.

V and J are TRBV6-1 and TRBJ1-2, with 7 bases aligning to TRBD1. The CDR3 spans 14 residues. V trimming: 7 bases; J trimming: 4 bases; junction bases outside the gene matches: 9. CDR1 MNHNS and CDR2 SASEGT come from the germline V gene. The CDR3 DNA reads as TGTGCCAGCATACCTTCCCGGGACAGCTATGGCTACACCTTC. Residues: CASIPSRDSYGYTF.

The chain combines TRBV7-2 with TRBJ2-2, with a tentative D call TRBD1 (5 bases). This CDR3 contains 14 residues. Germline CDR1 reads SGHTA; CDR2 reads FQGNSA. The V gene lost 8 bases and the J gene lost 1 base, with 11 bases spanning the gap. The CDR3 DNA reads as TGTGCCAGCCGCCTCGGACAGAACACCGGGGAGCTGTTTTTT. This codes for CASRLGQNTGELFF. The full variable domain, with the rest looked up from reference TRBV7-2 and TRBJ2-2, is GAGVSQSPSNKVTEKGKDVELRCDPISGHTALYWYRQSLGQGLEFLIYFQGNSAPDKSGLPSDRFSAERTGGSVSTLTIQRTQQEDSAVYLCASRLGQNTGELFFGEGSRLTVL.

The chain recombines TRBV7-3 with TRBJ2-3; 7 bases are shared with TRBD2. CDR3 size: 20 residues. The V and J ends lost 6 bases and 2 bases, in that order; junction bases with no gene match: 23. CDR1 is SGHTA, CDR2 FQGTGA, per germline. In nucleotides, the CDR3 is TGTGCCAGCAGTCCTCTTCCCCCCGGTCGGGCGGGAGCCTCCACAGATACGCAGTATTTT. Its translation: CASSPLPPGRAGASTDTQYF.

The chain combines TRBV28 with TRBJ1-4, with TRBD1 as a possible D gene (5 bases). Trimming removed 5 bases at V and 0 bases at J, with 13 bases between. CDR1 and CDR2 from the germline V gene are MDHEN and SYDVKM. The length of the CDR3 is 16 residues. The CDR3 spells CASSGPGDATNEKLFF. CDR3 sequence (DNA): TGTGCCAGCAGTGGTCCGGGGGATGCAACTAATGAAAAACTGTTTTTT.

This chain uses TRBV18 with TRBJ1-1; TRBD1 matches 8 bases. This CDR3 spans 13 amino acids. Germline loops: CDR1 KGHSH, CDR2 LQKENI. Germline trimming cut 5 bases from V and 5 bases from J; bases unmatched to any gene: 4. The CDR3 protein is CASSTDRETEAFF. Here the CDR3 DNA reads TGTGCCAGCTCAACGGACAGGGAAACTGAAGCTTTCTTT.

The CDR3 protein is CASSYGTGKVQPQHF. As DNA, the CDR3 is TGTGCCAGCAGTTACGGGACAGGGAAAGTTCAGCCCCAGCATTTT. This rearrangement joins TRBV6-5 to TRBJ1-5; 9 nucleotides line up with TRBD1. CDR1 is MNHEY and CDR2 is SVGAGI in the germline V gene. The V and J ends lost 2 bases and 6 bases, in that order; junction bases with no gene match: 5. This CDR3 has 15 residues.

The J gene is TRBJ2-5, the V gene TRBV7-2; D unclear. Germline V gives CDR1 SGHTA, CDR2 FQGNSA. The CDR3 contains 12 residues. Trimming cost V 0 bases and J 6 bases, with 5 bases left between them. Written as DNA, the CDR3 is TGTGCCAGCAGCTTAGCCACTAAGACCCAGTACTTC. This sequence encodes CASSLATKTQYF.

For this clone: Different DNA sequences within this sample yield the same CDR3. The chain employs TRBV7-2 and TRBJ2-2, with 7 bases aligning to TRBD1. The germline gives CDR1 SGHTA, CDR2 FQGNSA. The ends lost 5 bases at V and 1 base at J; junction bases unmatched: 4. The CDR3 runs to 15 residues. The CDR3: CASSLGQLNTGELFF. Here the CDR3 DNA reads TGTGCCAGCAGCCTGGGACAGTTGAACACCGGGGAGCTGTTTTTT.